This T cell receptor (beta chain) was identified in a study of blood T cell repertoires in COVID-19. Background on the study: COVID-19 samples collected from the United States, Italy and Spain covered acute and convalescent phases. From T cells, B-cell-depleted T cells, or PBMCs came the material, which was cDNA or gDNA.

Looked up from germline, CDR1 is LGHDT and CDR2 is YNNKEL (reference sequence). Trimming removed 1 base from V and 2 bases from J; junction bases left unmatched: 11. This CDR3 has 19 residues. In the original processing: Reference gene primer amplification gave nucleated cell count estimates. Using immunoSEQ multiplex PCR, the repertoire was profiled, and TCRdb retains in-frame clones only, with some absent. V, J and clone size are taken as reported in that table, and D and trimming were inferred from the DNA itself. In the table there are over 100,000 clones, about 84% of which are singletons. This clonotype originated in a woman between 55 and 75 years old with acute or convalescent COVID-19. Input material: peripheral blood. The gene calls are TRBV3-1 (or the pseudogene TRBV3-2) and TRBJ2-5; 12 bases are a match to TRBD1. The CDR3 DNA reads TGTGCCAGCAGCCAAGTCCGGGACAGGGGGCGAGGGGAACAAGAGACCCAGTACTTC. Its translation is CASSQVRDRGRGEQETQYF.